This is a list of T cell receptor beta chains from one sample in a study of blood T cell repertoires in COVID-19. Assay: immunoSEQ multiplex PCR; the TCRdb copy retains only in-frame clones and omits some. The sample lists over 350,000 clones; about nine tenths were seen once. Input material: peripheral blood. Every receptor here comes from a woman between 25 and 40 years old with active or convalescent COVID-19. The CDR3 runs from the conserved cysteine through the conserved F or W. D genes are given only for firm matches. Not all rows give a size; the values are once, few, many and, for expanded clones, a class.

V gene	clone size	D gene	J gene	CDR3 DNA	CDR3 protein
TRBV2	NA	TRBD1	TRBJ1-5	TGTGCCAGCAGTAAGACAGGGGGGACGGAGCAGCCCCAGCATTTT	CASSKTGGTEQPQHF
TRBV29-1	NA	TRBD2	TRBJ2-1	TGCAGCGTTGGAGGACTAGCGGGAGGGCGGTCGCAGTTCTTC	CSVGGLAGGRSQFF
TRBV3-1/TRBV3-2	few	NA	TRBJ1-5	TGTGCCAGCAGCCAACAGGGGTTGGGCCAGCCCCAGCATTTT	CASSQQGLGQPQHF
TRBV29-1	NA	TRBD1	TRBJ2-7	TGCAGCGCAGTTTTCCGGGACAGGAGCTCCTACGAGCAGTACTTC	CSAVFRDRSSYEQYF
TRBV2	NA	NA	TRBJ2-3	TGTGCCAGCAGTGAAATCAGAGATACGCAGTATTTT	CASSEIRDTQYF
TRBV23-1	NA	NA	TRBJ1-1	TGCGCCAGCAGAATCGAACCCCCAGGGGCCGACACTGAAGCTTTCTTT	CASRIEPPGADTEAFF
TRBV10-3	once	NA	TRBJ2-1	TGTGCCATCAGTGTTCAGGGGACCTACAATGAGCAGTTCTTC	CAISVQGTYNEQFF
TRBV3-1/TRBV3-2	NA	TRBD1	TRBJ1-2	TGTGCCAGCAGCCAATGGACAGGGAACCTGAACTATGGCTACACCTTC	CASSQWTGNLNYGYTF
TRBV5-1	many	NA	TRBJ1-1	TGCGCCAGCAGCTTTCGGGAGGGATTGAACACTGAAGCTTTCTTT	CASSFREGLNTEAFF
TRBV5-1	NA	NA	TRBJ1-1	TGCGCCAGCAGCCCCGGTTTGAGGGATAACACTGAAGCTTTCTTT	CASSPGLRDNTEAFF
TRBV5-1	few	TRBD1	TRBJ2-2	TGCGCCAGCAGCAGGACAGGGGGCGAGAGCGGGGAGCTGTTTTTT	CASSRTGGESGELFF
TRBV7-2	NA	NA	TRBJ1-1	TGTGCCAGCAGCTTCGAGGGTATGGGGAACACTGAAGCTTTCTTT	CASSFEGMGNTEAFF
TRBV5-1	NA	TRBD1	TRBJ1-4	TGCGCCAGCAGCTCGGGACAGTCAAACTCTCTTGGAAGGGAAAAACTGTTTTTT	CASSSGQSNSLGREKLFF
TRBV18	NA	TRBD2	TRBJ2-1	TGTGCCAGCTCATTAGCGGGGGGGCTGAGCTCCTACAATGAGCAGTTCTTC	CASSLAGGLSSYNEQFF
TRBV6-1	NA	TRBD1	TRBJ1-2	TGTGCCAGCAGTGAAACAGGGGTTCGTAACTATGGCTACACCTTC	CASSETGVRNYGYTF
TRBV18	NA	TRBD1	TRBJ1-3	TGTGCCAGCTCACCAATTGAATCCAGGGGGAGGAACACCATATATTTT	CASSPIESRGRNTIYF
TRBV2	NA	TRBD1	TRBJ2-1	TGTGCCAGCAGTCAACAGGGGAATGAGCAGTTCTTC	CASSQQGNEQFF
TRBV2	NA	TRBD2	TRBJ2-1	TGTGCCAGCAGTGAAGGGCGGCTAGCGGGGGGCAATGAGCAGTTCTTC	CASSEGRLAGGNEQFF
TRBV12-2	NA	NA	TRBJ2-7	TGTGCAAGTCGCCCACGAACTCGGGAGGACGACTACGAGCAGTACTTC	CASRPRTREDDYEQYF
TRBV2	NA	TRBD1	TRBJ2-1	TGTGCCAGCAGTGACCGGGACAGCCTTTTTGATGAGCAGTTCTTC	CASSDRDSLFDEQFF
TRBV11-3	NA	NA	TRBJ1-3	TGTGCCAGCAGCTCGAGGGACCCGGGGGAGACTGGAAACACCATATATTTT	CASSSRDPGETGNTIYF
TRBV2	NA	NA	TRBJ1-2	TGTGCCAGCTACCGACCAGGGGTCTATGGCTACACCTTC	CASYRPGVYGYTF
TRBV19	NA	TRBD1	TRBJ1-5	TGTGCCAGTAGTATTCAGGAAAGGGGGCGCGCGTTGGGCCCCAATCAGCCCCAGCATTTT	CASSIQERGRALGPNQPQHF
TRBV5-5	NA	TRBD1	TRBJ2-2	TGTGCCAGCAGCTCCGGGACAGGGGGCTTCGGGGAGCTGTTTTTT	CASSSGTGGFGELFF
TRBV2	NA	TRBD1	TRBJ1-1	TGTGCCAGCAGGTTAGGGGGCTTCATCCCGTCGAACACTGAAGCTTTCTTT	CASRLGGFIPSNTEAFF
TRBV24-1	NA	NA	TRBJ2-1	TGTGCCACCAGTGATAGTGTGGGCCTCAACAATGAGCAGTTCTTC	CATSDSVGLNNEQFF
TRBV25-1	NA	NA	TRBJ1-2	TGTGCCAGCAGTGAAGGCGGGTTTAACTATGGCTACACCTTC	CASSEGGFNYGYTF
TRBV5-4	NA	TRBD2	TRBJ2-2	TGTGCCAGCAGCCCTAGCGGGGGAGACACCGGGGAGCTGTTTTTT	CASSPSGGDTGELFF
TRBV6-1	NA	TRBD2	TRBJ2-1	TGTGCCAGCAGTGAAGTTCTAGCGGGAGATGAGCAGTTCTTC	CASSEVLAGDEQFF
TRBV11-2	once	TRBD2	TRBJ2-7	TGTGCCAGCACTCCGGGACTAGAGCTCTACGAGCAGTACTTC	CASTPGLELYEQYF
TRBV9	NA	NA	TRBJ1-4	TGTGCCAGCAGCGTAGCTGGCGGGAGGGGTGAAAAACTGTTTTTT	CASSVAGGRGEKLFF
TRBV6-5	NA	NA	TRBJ1-2	TGTGCCAGCACCCTAGGGGGTTATAACTATGGCTACACCTTC	CASTLGGYNYGYTF
TRBV7-6	NA	NA	TRBJ1-5	TGTGCCAGCAGCTTAGACGGTAGCAATCAGCCCCAGCATTTT	CASSLDGSNQPQHF
TRBV19	NA	NA	TRBJ1-1	TGTGCCAGTAGTAGGGAGTTGAACACTGAAGCTTTCTTT	CASSRELNTEAFF
TRBV6-6	NA	NA	TRBJ1-3	TGTGCCAGCAGTTACTCAACCACAGCCTCTGGAAACACCATATATTTT	CASSYSTTASGNTIYF
TRBV6-1	NA	NA	TRBJ2-5	TGTGCCAGCAGTGAAGTCGCCGGCCAAGAGACCCAGTACTTC	CASSEVAGQETQYF
TRBV5-1	once	NA	TRBJ2-2	TGCGCCAGCACCCCTGGAGGGGGCATGTCCGGGGAGCTGTTTTTT	CASTPGGGMSGELFF
TRBV5-8	NA	NA	TRBJ2-2	TGTGCCAGCAGCTTGGGACTGAACACCGGGGAGCTGTTTTTT	CASSLGLNTGELFF
TRBV3-1/TRBV3-2	NA	TRBD2	TRBJ2-2	TGTGCCAGCGGTGGTGGGTCTAGCGGGGGTTCCGGGGAGCTGTTTTTT	CASGGGSSGGSGELFF
TRBV2	NA	NA	TRBJ1-2	TGTGCCAGCAGTGACAGATCTAACTATGGCTACACCTTC	CASSDRSNYGYTF
TRBV5-1	NA	TRBD2	TRBJ2-1	TGCGCCAGCACCCAGATGGCCAGCGGGGGCCTAAGTAATGAGCAGTTCTTC	CASTQMASGGLSNEQFF
TRBV29-1	NA	TRBD1	TRBJ1-2	TGCAGCGTTGAGACAGGGTTGGCCTATGGCTACACCTTC	CSVETGLAYGYTF
TRBV3-1/TRBV3-2	NA	TRBD1	TRBJ2-3	TGTGCCAGCAGCCAAGCCGACAGGGGTAGCACAGATACGCAGTATTTT	CASSQADRGSTDTQYF
TRBV20-1	once	TRBD2	TRBJ2-5	TGCAGTGCTAGTCGCGACGGGGGGGTCGGAGAGACCCAGTACTTC	CSASRDGGVGETQYF
TRBV4-2	once	TRBD2	TRBJ2-1	TGTGCCAGCAGCCCGGGACTAGCGGACAATGAGCAGTTCTTC	CASSPGLADNEQFF
TRBV11-2	NA	TRBD2	TRBJ2-5	TGTGCCAGCAGCCCGACGCGACTAGCGGGGTCGGAGACCCAGTACTTC	CASSPTRLAGSETQYF
TRBV7-9	NA	TRBD1	TRBJ1-3	TGTGCCAGCAGCTTGCCACAGGGGTCCCCTAACTCTGGAAACACCATATATTTT	CASSLPQGSPNSGNTIYF
TRBV4-1	NA	TRBD1	TRBJ2-7	TGCGCCAGCAGCCAAGATTCAGACAGGGTAGTCTCCTACGAGCAGTACTTC	CASSQDSDRVVSYEQYF
TRBV7-8	once	NA	TRBJ1-1	TGTGCCAGCAGCTCGACAGTAGGTAGCACTGAAGCTTTCTTT	CASSSTVGSTEAFF
TRBV5-4	NA	TRBD2	TRBJ2-3	TGTGCCAGCAGTATTAGCGGGGGTAGCACAGATACGCAGTATTTT	CASSISGGSTDTQYF
TRBV2	NA	TRBD1	TRBJ2-7	TGTGCCAGCAGTCCGGACAGGGCTTACGAGCAGTACTTC	CASSPDRAYEQYF
TRBV13	NA	NA	TRBJ2-3	TGTGCCAGCAGCCTACGCGGACAGTTCACAGATACGCAGTATTTT	CASSLRGQFTDTQYF
TRBV7-9	NA	TRBD1	TRBJ1-5	TGTGCCAGCAGCGGGCAGGGGGATCAGCCCCAGCATTTT	CASSGQGDQPQHF
TRBV7-9	NA	TRBD1	TRBJ1-2	TGTGCCAGCAGCTTAGGGGACAGGTCTGGCTACACCTTC	CASSLGDRSGYTF